The 14 T cell receptor beta chains in this list originate from one sample, sequenced in a study of cytomegalovirus exposure and HLA in healthy donors. PCR used 60 Vbeta primers and 13 Jbeta primers. Assay: immunoSEQ multiplex PCR; the TCRdb copy retains only in-frame clones and omits some. The data show 55,000 to 80,000 clones, roughly 80% seen once. Sequencing was carried out using PBMCs. Every receptor here comes from a woman between 25 and 40 years old in good health and CMV-seronegative.

The chain has TRBV10-3 and TRBJ1-3; D perhaps matches TRBD1 (6 bases). Germline CDR1 ENHRY, CDR2 SYGVKD. V lost 10 bases and J lost 4, with 14 bases in between. The CDR3 has 13 residues. The CDR3 spells CATLPGGGNTIYF. In DNA, the CDR3 is TGTGCCACCCTACCGGGGGGCGGAAACACCATATATTTT.

The rearrangement joins TRBV7-9 to TRBJ2-3; D is perhaps TRBD1 (6 bases). The ends were cut back, 4 bases at V and 2 bases at J, with 19 bases in the middle. The germline V gene encodes CDR1 SEHNR and CDR2 FQNEAQ (reference sequence). The CDR3 runs 17 residues. CDR3 DNA sequence: TGTGCCAGCAGCTCCTTAACCGAGGACAGCTACACAGATACGCAGTATTTT. Translation gives CASSSLTEDSYTDTQYF.

The chain uses TRBV19 and TRBJ1-3; 9 bases align to TRBD1. There are 15 residues in the CDR3. Germline V lookup: CDR1 LNHDA, CDR2 SQIVND (reference sequence). V lost 5 bases, J lost 1 base, and 3 bases stayed unmatched. The CDR3 sequence is CASSRDRESGNTIYF. The CDR3 DNA reads as TGTGCCAGTAGTCGGGACAGGGAGTCTGGAAACACCATATATTTT.

CDR3 sequence (DNA): TGTGCCAGCAGCGAAGGGACATGGTCCTACGAGCAGTACTTC. This encodes CASSEGTWSYEQYF. The V gene is TRBV7-6, the J gene TRBJ2-7, with a tentative D call TRBD1 (6 bases). The V and J ends lost 5 bases and 1 base respectively, with 12 bases between them. This CDR3 is 14 amino acids long. From germline, CDR1 is SGHVS and CDR2 FNYEAQ.

This chain connects TRBV5-4 to TRBJ2-7; 7 bases match TRBD1. Trimming removed 0 bases from V and 5 bases from J; junction bases left unmatched: 2. CDR3 length equals 13 residues. Germline CDR1 and CDR2: SGHNT and YYREEE (reference sequence). CDR3 region: CASSLDRGNEQYF. The CDR3 DNA reads TGTGCCAGCAGCTTGGACAGGGGCAACGAGCAGTACTTC.

The V gene is TRBV7-2, the J gene TRBJ1-6; 9 positions match TRBD1. Germline CDR1 reads SGHTA; CDR2 reads FQGNSA. There are 16 residues in the CDR3. J lost 10 bases, V lost 3 bases, and 10 bases had no gene match. CDR3 nucleotide sequence: TGTGCCAGCAGCTTCCAACTGGGACAGGGAGAATCACCCCTCCACTTT. Its translation: CASSFQLGQGESPLHF.

The V gene is TRBV6-5, the J gene TRBJ2-7; the D gene is possibly TRBD1 (5 bases). CDR1 is MNHEY, CDR2 SVGAGI, per germline. The CDR3 is 12 amino acids. V lost 6 bases and J lost 7, with 13 bases in between. The DNA for the CDR3 is TGTGCCAGCAGAACTAATCCAGGGGAGCAGTACTTC. It is translated as CASRTNPGEQYF.

The chain is built from TRBV4-1 and TRBJ2-6; D perhaps matches TRBD1 (7 bases). The CDR3 runs 19 residues. Deletions cut 1 base from V and 1 base from J, with 17 bases between. In germline, CDR1 is MGHRA, CDR2 YSYEKL. The CDR3 here is CASSQANGRGRSGANVLTF. CDR3 DNA: TGCGCCAGCAGCCAAGCAAATGGCAGGGGGAGGTCTGGGGCCAACGTCCTGACTTTC.

This chain uses TRBV30 with TRBJ1-1, with 7 bases that match TRBD1. Germline-derived CDR1 and CDR2 are GTSNPN and SVGIG (reference sequence). The CDR3 extends over 14 amino acids. Unmatched junction bases numbered 4, after V lost 3 bases and J lost 0 bases. In DNA, the CDR3 is TGTGCCTGGAGCCTAGACAGGGTGAACACTGAAGCTTTCTTT. This codes for CAWSLDRVNTEAFF.

This chain links TRBV5-1 with TRBJ1-2, with D uncertain. This CDR3 contains 16 residues. V was shortened by 0 bases and J by 2 bases, with 14 bases between the two germline ends. Per the germline V gene, CDR1 is SGHRS and CDR2 is YFSETQ. CDR3 region: CASSLEAEWSNYGYTF. For the CDR3, the DNA is TGCGCCAGCAGCTTGGAGGCGGAGTGGTCGAACTATGGCTACACCTTC.

The gene calls are TRBV27 and TRBJ2-7, with 9 bases matching TRBD2. The CDR3 spans 17 residues. V lost 3 bases to trimming and J lost 2 bases; unmatched junction nucleotides: 11. Germline CDR1 is MNHEY and CDR2 is SMNVEV (reference sequence). CDR3 in DNA: TGTGCCAGCAGTTTTTTGGGTCGAGCGGGGGGTACCTACGAGCAGTACTTC. Translation gives CASSFLGRAGGTYEQYF.

Worth noting for this clone: At one end the junction does not follow the germline gene, possibly because of a read error. The V gene is TRBV7-9, the J gene TRBJ2-2, with 9 bases lining up with TRBD2. Per germline, CDR1 SEHNR and CDR2 FQNEAQ (reference sequence). The CDR3 extends over 16 amino acids. CDR3 bases: TGTTCCAGCAGCTTAAGCGCTAGCGGGGACACCGGGGAGCTGTTTTTT. This translates into CSSSLSASGDTGELFF.

This clone was observed a single time. The CDR3 region is CASRSGSWGQATGELFF. Here the CDR3 DNA reads TGTGCCAGCCGCTCTGGGTCATGGGGACAGGCCACCGGGGAGCTGTTTTTT. The chain employs TRBV4-2 and TRBJ2-2, with 8 bases fitting TRBD1. Germline assignment: CDR1 LGHNA and CDR2 YNFKEQ. The CDR3 extends over 17 amino acids. The junction had 15 bases not matched to a gene; V was cut back by 8 bases and J by 4 bases.

This clone has just one count. The chain uses TRBV30 and TRBJ2-7; 9 nucleotides line up with TRBD1. The CDR3 is made up of 16 amino acids. V lost 0 bases and J lost 5; bases outside the gene matches: 11. Germline CDR1 reads GTSNPN; CDR2 reads SVGIG (reference sequence). CDR3 bases: TGTGCCTGGAGTGTAGGAGCAGGGACAGGGCTCCACGAGCAGTACTTC. Amino acids: CAWSVGAGTGLHEQYF.